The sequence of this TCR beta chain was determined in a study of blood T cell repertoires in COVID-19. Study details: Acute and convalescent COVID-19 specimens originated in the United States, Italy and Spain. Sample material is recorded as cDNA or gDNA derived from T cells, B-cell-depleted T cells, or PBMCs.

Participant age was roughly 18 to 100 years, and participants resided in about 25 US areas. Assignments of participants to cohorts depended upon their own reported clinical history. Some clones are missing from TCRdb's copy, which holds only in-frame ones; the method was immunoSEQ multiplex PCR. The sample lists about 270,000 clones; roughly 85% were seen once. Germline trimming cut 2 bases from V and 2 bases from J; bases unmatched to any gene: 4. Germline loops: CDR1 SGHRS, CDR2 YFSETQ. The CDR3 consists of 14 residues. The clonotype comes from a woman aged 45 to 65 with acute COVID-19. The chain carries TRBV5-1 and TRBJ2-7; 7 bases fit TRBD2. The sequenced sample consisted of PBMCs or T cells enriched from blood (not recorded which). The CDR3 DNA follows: TGCGCCAGCAGCTTAGCGGGGCCGCCCTACGAGCAGTACTTC. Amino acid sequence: CASSLAGPPYEQYF.